Below are 30 T cell receptor beta chains sequenced from a single sample in a study of shared clonotypes between healthy human individuals. The table came from immunoSEQ multiplex PCR; TCRdb's copy has only in-frame clones and leaves some out. In the table there are about a million clones, about 70% of which are singletons. Sequencing input: memory CD4+ T cells sorted from blood. The subset was: CD45RA-negative fraction. The receptors shown here come from a man aged 18 to 30 in good health.

Here the CDR3 DNA reads TGTGCCAGCAGCTTGGGGATAGCGTGGAATGAGCAGTTCTTC. This sequence encodes CASSLGIAWNEQFF. The chain combines TRBV5-4 with TRBJ2-1; D is perhaps TRBD2 (5 bases). The CDR3 contains 14 residues. Trimming removed 0 bases at V and 7 bases at J, with 11 bases between. The germline V gene encodes CDR1 SGHNT and CDR2 YYREEE (reference sequence).

CDR3 residues: CASSEGQGGYEQYF. The CDR3, as DNA: TGTGCCAGCTCGGAGGGACAGGGGGGCTACGAGCAGTACTTC. This chain joins TRBV18 and TRBJ2-7; 11 bases match TRBD1. The CDR3 spans 14 residues. CDR1 and CDR2 (germline): KGHSH, LQKENI. The J segment lost 3 bases and the V segment lost 6 bases, leaving 4 bases of the junction unmatched.

CDR3 residues: CATSDGQGTVSYNSPLHF. CDR3 in DNA: TGTGCCACCAGCGACGGACAGGGGACGGTTTCCTATAATTCACCCCTCCACTTT. The chain has TRBV15 and TRBJ1-6, with 9 positions matching TRBD1. There are 18 residues in the CDR3. J was trimmed by 1 base and V by 5 bases; bases with no gene match: 9. Germline CDR1 and CDR2: LNHNV and YYDKDF (reference sequence).

This rearrangement joins TRBV2 to TRBJ2-5; D unresolved. Trimming stripped 4 bases from V and 1 base from J, with 10 bases between. Germline V gene data show CDR1 as SNHLY and CDR2 as FYNNEI. The CDR3 has 14 amino acids. CDR3 coding DNA: TGTGCCAGCAGTGTGAGTAGCTCCCAAGAGACCCAGTACTTC. Protein sequence: CASSVSSSQETQYF.

The chain couples TRBV6-6 to TRBJ1-6; D unclear. Germline V gene sequence: CDR1 MNHNY, CDR2 SVGAGI (reference sequence). CDR3 length equals 14 residues. Deletions cut 4 bases from V and 6 bases from J, with 10 bases between. CDR3 sequence reads: CASSFGPLNSPLHF. The CDR3 DNA follows: TGTGCCAGCAGTTTCGGACCGCTTAATTCACCCCTCCACTTT.

The chain combines TRBV4-1 with TRBJ1-4, with 8 bases identical to TRBD1. The CDR3 is 17 amino acids. The J segment lost 8 bases and the V segment lost 5 bases, leaving 16 bases of the junction unmatched. Germline CDR1 and CDR2: MGHRA and YSYEKL. CDR3 protein: CASSSLRGGQGGEKLFF. Here the CDR3 DNA reads TGCGCCAGCAGCTCCCTCCGGGGTGGACAGGGCGGCGAAAAACTGTTTTTT.

The chain uses TRBV5-1 and TRBJ1-4, with D possibly TRBD1 on 5 matching bases. Germline loops: CDR1 SGHRS, CDR2 YFSETQ. Trimming stripped 6 bases from V and 10 bases from J, with 19 bases between. CDR3 length equals 14 residues. The CDR3 sequence: CASMEGQVGGKLFF. Written as DNA, the CDR3 is TGCGCCAGCATGGAAGGTCAGGTCGGGGGAAAACTGTTTTTT.

V usage is TRBV21-1 and J usage is TRBJ2-3; TRBD2 is the table's D call and was not checked against the DNA. TRBV21-1 is a documented pseudogene. The CDR3 spans 16 residues. The CDR3 protein is CASSKVGKGVPDTQYF. The DNA of the CDR3 is TGTGCCAGCAGCAAGGTCGGAAAGGGAGTCCCGGATACGCAGTATTTT.

As concerns this clone: The sample carries other DNA sequences with the same CDR3. J is TRBJ1-2 and V is TRBV28, with D possibly TRBD1 on 5 matching bases. The V gene's germline CDR1 is MDHEN and CDR2 SYDVKM. The CDR3 is made up of 14 amino acids. Between the trimmed V and J ends, which lost 6 bases and 4 bases, there was a span of 15 bases. The CDR3 protein is CASSSGTGTYGYTF. The CDR3 nucleotides are TGTGCCAGCAGCTCCGGGACGGGCACCTATGGCTACACCTTC.

The rearrangement joins TRBV30 to TRBJ2-5; the match to TRBD2 covers 10 bases. From germline, CDR1 is GTSNPN and CDR2 SVGIG (reference sequence). The CDR3 is 14 amino acids. The V segment lost 7 bases and the J segment 5 bases; nucleotides outside the gene matches: 10. The chain's CDR3 is CASSLAGGLETQYF. CDR3 DNA: TGTGCCTCCTCCTTAGCGGGAGGCCTTGAGACCCAGTACTTC.

The genes are TRBV5-5 and TRBJ2-3; TRBD1 matches 8 bases. CDR3 length: 15 amino acids. Germline loops: CDR1 SGHKS, CDR2 YYEKEE (reference sequence). The ends lost 3 bases at V and 5 bases at J; junction bases unmatched: 8. The CDR3 protein is CASSYAGQGIDTQYF. CDR3 coding DNA: TGTGCCAGCAGCTACGCTGGACAGGGAATAGATACGCAGTATTTT. The entire variable domain, with the rest obtained from reference TRBV5-5 and TRBJ2-3, is as follows: DAGVTQSPTHLIKTRGQQVTLRCSPISGHKSVSWYQQVLGQGPQFIFQYYEKEERGRGNFPDRFSARQFPNYSSELNVNALLLGDSALYLCASSYAGQGIDTQYFGPGTRLTVL.

J is TRBJ2-7 and V is TRBV6-5; possibly TRBD1 for D (5 bases). CDR3 length: 14 amino acids. Deletions cut 3 bases from V and 3 bases from J, with 12 bases between. Per the germline V gene, CDR1 is MNHEY and CDR2 is SVGAGI. CDR3 DNA sequence: TGTGCCAGCAGTTATAGGGAAGGGGACTACGAGCAGTACTTC. Translating gives CASSYREGDYEQYF.

With regard to this clone: A far larger clone is just one base off, so this is likely a read error. The rearrangement links TRBV7-2 to TRBJ2-3; D possibly uses TRBD1 or TRBD2 (5 bases each). Germline values: CDR1 SGHTA, CDR2 FQGNSA. The CDR3 has 15 amino acids. V was shortened by 5 bases and J by 2 bases, with 14 bases between the two germline ends. CDR3 in amino acids: CASSPGKGATDTQYF. CDR3 coding DNA: TGTGCCAGCAGCCCCGGGAAAGGGGCCACAGATACGCAGTATTTT.

V usage is TRBV6-1 and J usage is TRBJ1-1, with a weak D call TRBD1 (5 bases). This CDR3 has 14 residues. The germline V gene encodes CDR1 MNHNS and CDR2 SASEGT. Trimming stripped 3 bases from V and 9 bases from J, with 17 bases between. The CDR3 DNA is TGTGCCAGCAGTGATGAGGGGCCCAGGAAAAAAGCTTTCTTT. This gives the protein CASSDEGPRKKAFF.

This clone was seen a single time. The J gene is TRBJ2-5, the V gene TRBV19, with unresolved D. Trimming removed 4 bases at V and 2 bases at J, with 8 bases between. This CDR3 is 13 amino acids long. Germline CDR1 and CDR2: LNHDA and SQIVND (reference sequence). The CDR3 DNA reads TGTGCCAGTAGTAACCACGGACAAGAGACCCAGTACTTC. Protein: CASSNHGQETQYF.

The chain has TRBV7-9 and TRBJ2-5; 12 nucleotides align to TRBD2. Germline values: CDR1 SEHNR, CDR2 FQNEAQ (reference sequence). The CDR3 spans 15 residues. Trimming cost V 3 bases and J 5 bases; bases outside gene matches: 4. The CDR3: CASSFGTSGWETQYF. In nucleotides, the CDR3 is TGTGCCAGCAGCTTCGGGACTAGCGGGTGGGAGACCCAGTACTTC. The variable domain in full, completed from reference TRBV7-9 and TRBJ2-5, reads DTGVSQNPRHKITKRGQNVTFRCDPISEHNRLYWYRQTLGQGPEFLTYFQNEAQLEKSRLLSDRFSAERPKGSFSTLEIQRTEQGDSAMYLCASSFGTSGWETQYFGPGTRLLVL.

This chain uses TRBV7-3 with TRBJ2-3; 9 bases fit TRBD2. The junction had 7 bases not matched to a gene; V was cut back by 0 bases and J by 6 bases. The germline gives CDR1 SGHTA, CDR2 FQGTGA. CDR3 length equals 16 residues. This CDR3 reads CASSLTSGGRMDTQYF. The CDR3 DNA is TGTGCCAGCAGCTTAACTAGCGGGGGCCGGATGGATACGCAGTATTTT.

A few counts support this clone. The sample contains more than one DNA sequence encoding this CDR3. V gene TRBV6-1 combines with J gene TRBJ2-5; TRBD2 agrees at 7 bases. This CDR3 contains 13 residues. The V gene end was trimmed by 6 bases and the J gene end by 5 bases; junction bases not matched to a gene: 6. The germline V gene encodes CDR1 MNHNS and CDR2 SASEGT. CDR3 loop: CASRGGVGETQYF. The DNA of the CDR3 is TGTGCCAGCAGGGGAGGGGTTGGGGAGACCCAGTACTTC.

The chain carries TRBV5-1 and TRBJ2-2, with D possibly matching TRBD2 (6 bases). CDR3 length: 13 amino acids. V was cut by 3 bases and J by 5 bases, with 8 bases left in between. Germline V CDR1 and CDR2: SGHRS, YFSETQ. The CDR3 nucleotides read TGCGCCAGCAGCTGGGGAGGAACCGGGGAGCTGTTTTTT. Its translation: CASSWGGTGELFF.

V gene TRBV6-1 combines with J gene TRBJ1-2, with 11 bases matching TRBD1. Trimming cost V 6 bases and J 10 bases; bases outside gene matches: 4. The CDR3 has 12 amino acids. Germline CDR1 is MNHNS and CDR2 is SASEGT. CDR3 DNA sequence: TGTGCCAGCAGCGGACAGGGGGCTGTCTACACCTTC. Protein sequence: CASSGQGAVYTF.

The rearrangement links TRBV5-4 to TRBJ1-3, with 9 bases identical to TRBD1. Germline-derived CDR1 and CDR2 are SGHNT and YYREEE (reference sequence). The CDR3 has 14 amino acids. V lost 5 bases and J lost 3; bases outside the gene matches: 3. CDR3 in amino acids: CASSEDRGGNTIYF. In nucleotides, the CDR3 is TGTGCCAGCAGTGAGGACAGGGGTGGAAACACCATATATTTT. Using reference TRBV5-4 and TRBJ1-3 for the parts outside the CDR3, the full variable domain is ETGVTQSPTHLIKTRGQQVTLRCSSQSGHNTVSWYQQALGQGPQFIFQYYREEENGRGNFPPRFSGLQFPNYSSELNVNALELDDSALYLCASSEDRGGNTIYFGEGSWLTVV.

The chain employs TRBV7-9 and TRBJ2-7; D is unresolved. The germline CDR1 and CDR2 sequences are SEHNR and FQNEAQ (reference sequence). Trimming took off 5 bases at V and 5 bases at J, with 16 bases between the two ends. This CDR3 contains 14 residues. CDR3 sequence (DNA): TGTGCCAGCAGCCCGAACAGTATTGTCCACGAGCAGTACTTC. Translated, it gives CASSPNSIVHEQYF.

The gene calls are TRBV5-1 and TRBJ2-5; the match to TRBD2 covers 7 bases. The V gene's germline CDR1 is SGHRS and CDR2 YFSETQ. Trimming took 0 bases from V and 8 from J; bases not matched to a gene: 7. The CDR3 is 14 residues long. The chain's CDR3 is CASSLAAGIPTQYF. The CDR3 DNA is TGCGCCAGCAGCTTGGCAGCGGGGATCCCAACCCAGTACTTC.

There are a few counts of this clone. V is TRBV28 and J is TRBJ1-1, with no clear D. CDR1 and CDR2 (germline): MDHEN, SYDVKM. The CDR3 spans 14 residues. Trimming took 5 bases from V and 4 from J, leaving 14 bases between them. The CDR3 here is CASSLGGWRTEAFF. The CDR3 region has the DNA TGTGCCAGCAGTCTGGGCGGTTGGCGCACTGAAGCTTTCTTT. Full variable domain (remainder filled in from reference TRBV28 and TRBJ1-1): DVKVTQSSRYLVKRTGEKVFLECVQDMDHENMFWYRQDPGLGLRLIYFSYDVKMKEKGDIPEGYSVSREKKERFSLILESASTNQTSMYLCASSLGGWRTEAFFGQGTRLTVV.

A single count supports this clone. The sample has other DNA sequences that encode this CDR3 too. The chain recombines TRBV7-9 with TRBJ2-5, with TRBD1 matching 7 bases. This CDR3 is 15 amino acids long. J was trimmed by 4 bases and V by 1 base; bases with no gene match: 6. The V gene's germline CDR1 is SEHNR and CDR2 FQNEAQ (reference sequence). The CDR3 spells CASSLGQGVGETQYF. The CDR3 nucleotides read TGTGCCAGCAGCTTAGGGCAGGGGGTAGGAGAGACCCAGTACTTC.

V usage is TRBV23-1 and J usage is TRBJ1-2; tentatively, D is TRBD1 (5 bases). TRBV23-1 is labeled an ORF, and its function is uncertain. This CDR3 has 12 residues. Trimming left V 6 bases short and J 4 bases short, with 9 bases between. The CDR3 nucleotides are TGCGCCAGCAGAGACAGCCCCTATGGCTACACCTTC. Its translation is CASRDSPYGYTF.

This clone was counted only a few times. V and J are TRBV11-3 and TRBJ1-1; no clear D gene. The germline gives CDR1 SGHNT, CDR2 YENEEA. Trimming removed 4 bases from V and 6 bases from J, with 12 bases in between. The CDR3 has 13 residues. Written as DNA, the CDR3 is TGTGCCAGCAGCTCCAATAGTATCGCTGAAGCTTTCTTT. Translating it yields CASSSNSIAEAFF.

CDR3: CASSPRGTDFRGELFF. CDR3 nucleotides: TGTGCCAGCAGTCCTAGAGGGACAGACTTTAGGGGGGAGCTGTTTTTT. The V call is TRBV28, the J call TRBJ2-2; 7 nucleotides agree with TRBD1. CDR3 size: 16 residues. V shed 5 bases, J shed 8 bases, and the junction held 14 bases outside the gene matches. CDR1 MDHEN and CDR2 SYDVKM come from the germline V gene.

In this sample, this clone turned up once. The chain uses TRBV5-4 and TRBJ2-5; 12 bases align to TRBD2. CDR1 is SGHNT and CDR2 is YYREEE in the germline V gene (reference sequence). Unmatched junction bases numbered 13, after V lost 3 bases and J lost 4 bases. The CDR3 sequence is 18 residues long. CDR3 in DNA: TGTGCCAGCAGCTCCACCGGGACTAGCGGGTCCCGAGGAGAGACCCAGTACTTC. Amino acid sequence: CASSSTGTSGSRGETQYF.

This clone turned up a few times. The chain employs TRBV11-2 and TRBJ1-6; 9 bases align to TRBD1. The CDR3 runs to 16 residues. Losses at the gene ends were 5 bases for V and 9 bases for J; bases not matched to a gene: 11. Germline V gene sequence: CDR1 SGHAT, CDR2 FQNNGV. The CDR3 spells CASSIGTGRTGSPLHF. The CDR3 DNA follows: TGTGCCAGCAGCATCGGGACAGGGAGAACTGGTTCACCCCTCCACTTT.